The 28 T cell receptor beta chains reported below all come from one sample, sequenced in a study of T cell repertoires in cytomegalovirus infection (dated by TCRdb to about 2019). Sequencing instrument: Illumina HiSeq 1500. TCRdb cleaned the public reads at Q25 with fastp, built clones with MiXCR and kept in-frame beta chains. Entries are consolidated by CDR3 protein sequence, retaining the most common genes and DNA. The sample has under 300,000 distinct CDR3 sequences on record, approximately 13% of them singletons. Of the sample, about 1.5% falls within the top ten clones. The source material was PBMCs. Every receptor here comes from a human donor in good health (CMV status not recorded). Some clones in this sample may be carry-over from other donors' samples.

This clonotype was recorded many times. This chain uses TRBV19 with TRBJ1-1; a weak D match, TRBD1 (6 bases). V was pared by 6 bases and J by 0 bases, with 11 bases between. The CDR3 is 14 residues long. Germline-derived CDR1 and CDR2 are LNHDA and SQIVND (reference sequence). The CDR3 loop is CASSSDRVNTEAFF. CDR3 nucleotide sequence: TGTGCCAGTAGCTCGGACAGAGTGAACACTGAAGCTTTCTTT.

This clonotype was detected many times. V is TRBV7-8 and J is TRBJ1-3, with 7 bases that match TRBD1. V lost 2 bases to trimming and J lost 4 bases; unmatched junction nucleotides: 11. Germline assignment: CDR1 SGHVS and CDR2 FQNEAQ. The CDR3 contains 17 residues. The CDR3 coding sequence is TGTGCCAGCAGCTTAAGCCCGACAGGGCTAACAGGAAACACCATATATTTT. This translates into CASSLSPTGLTGNTIYF.

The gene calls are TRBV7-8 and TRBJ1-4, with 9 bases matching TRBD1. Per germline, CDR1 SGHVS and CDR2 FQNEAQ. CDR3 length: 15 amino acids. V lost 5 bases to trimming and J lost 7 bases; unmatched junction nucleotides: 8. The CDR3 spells CASSVGQGRVEKLFF. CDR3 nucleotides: TGTGCCAGCAGCGTCGGACAGGGGAGAGTTGAAAAACTGTTTTTT.

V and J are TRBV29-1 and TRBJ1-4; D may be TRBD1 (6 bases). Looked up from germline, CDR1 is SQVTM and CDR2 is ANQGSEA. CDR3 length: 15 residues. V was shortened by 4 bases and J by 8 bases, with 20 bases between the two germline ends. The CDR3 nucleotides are TGCAGCGTTGGGGGGGGCGCCTCCCCAGGGGAAAAACTGTTTTTT. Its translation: CSVGGGASPGEKLFF.

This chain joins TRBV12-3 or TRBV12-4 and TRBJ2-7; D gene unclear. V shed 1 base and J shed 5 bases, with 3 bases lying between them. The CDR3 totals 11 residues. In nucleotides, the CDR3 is TGTGCCAGCAGTTTAGAGAACGAGCAGTACTTC. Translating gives CASSLENEQYF.

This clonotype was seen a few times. The CDR3 spells CASSSGLNRDTQYF. In nucleotides, the CDR3 is TGTGCCAGCAGTTCTGGACTAAATCGAGATACGCAGTATTTT. The V gene is TRBV6-5, the J gene TRBJ2-3; TRBD2 is a possible D gene (6 bases). There are 14 residues in the CDR3. Looked up from germline, CDR1 is MNHEY and CDR2 is SVGAGI. Between the trimmed V and J ends, which lost 4 bases and 5 bases, there was a span of 13 bases.

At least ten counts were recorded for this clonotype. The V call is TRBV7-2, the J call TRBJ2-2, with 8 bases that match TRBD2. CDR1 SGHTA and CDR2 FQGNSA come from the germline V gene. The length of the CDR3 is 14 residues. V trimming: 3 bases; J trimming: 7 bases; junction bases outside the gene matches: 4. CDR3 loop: CASSLDSGDGELFF. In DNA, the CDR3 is TGTGCCAGCAGCTTGGATAGCGGGGACGGGGAGCTGTTTTTT.

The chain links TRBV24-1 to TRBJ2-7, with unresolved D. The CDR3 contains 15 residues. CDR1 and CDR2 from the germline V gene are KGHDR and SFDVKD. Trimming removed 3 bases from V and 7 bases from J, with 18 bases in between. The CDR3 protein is CATSDGGRAFEEQYF. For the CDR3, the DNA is TGTGCCACCAGTGATGGCGGACGCGCCTTTGAGGAGCAGTACTTC.

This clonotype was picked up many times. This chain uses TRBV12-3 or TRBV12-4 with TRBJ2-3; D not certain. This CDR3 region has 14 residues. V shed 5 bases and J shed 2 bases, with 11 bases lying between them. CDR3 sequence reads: CASSLGSSTDTQYF. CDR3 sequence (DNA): TGTGCCAGCAGTCTAGGATCATCCACAGATACGCAGTATTTT.

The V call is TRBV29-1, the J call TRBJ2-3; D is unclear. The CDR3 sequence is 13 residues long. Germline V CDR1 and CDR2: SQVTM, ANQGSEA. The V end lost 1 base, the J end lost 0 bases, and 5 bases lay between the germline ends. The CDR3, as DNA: TGCAGCGTTGAAGGGCAGAGCACAGATACGCAGTATTTT. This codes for CSVEGQSTDTQYF.

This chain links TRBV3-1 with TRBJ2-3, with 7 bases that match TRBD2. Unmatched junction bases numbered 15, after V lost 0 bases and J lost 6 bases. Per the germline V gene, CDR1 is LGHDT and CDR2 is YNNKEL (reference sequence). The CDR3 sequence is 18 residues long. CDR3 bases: TGTGCCAGCAGCCAAGATCTTTTCCGGGAGGACCATGGGGATACGCAGTATTTT. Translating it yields CASSQDLFREDHGDTQYF.

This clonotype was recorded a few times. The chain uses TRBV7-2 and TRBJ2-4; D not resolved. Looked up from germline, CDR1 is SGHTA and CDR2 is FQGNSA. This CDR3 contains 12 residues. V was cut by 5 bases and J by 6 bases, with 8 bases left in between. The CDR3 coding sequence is TGTGCCAGCAGCCCCTTTGGAAACATTCAGTACTTC. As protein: CASSPFGNIQYF.

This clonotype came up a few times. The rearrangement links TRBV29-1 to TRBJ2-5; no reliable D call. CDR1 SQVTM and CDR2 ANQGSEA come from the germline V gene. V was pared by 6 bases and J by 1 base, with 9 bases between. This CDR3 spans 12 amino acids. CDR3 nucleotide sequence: TGCAGCGTGCGCAGTTTCCAAGAGACCCAGTACTTC. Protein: CSVRSFQETQYF.

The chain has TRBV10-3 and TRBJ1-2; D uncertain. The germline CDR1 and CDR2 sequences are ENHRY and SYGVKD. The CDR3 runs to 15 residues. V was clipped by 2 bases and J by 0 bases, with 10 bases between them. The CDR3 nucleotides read TGTGCCATCAGTGAGGGGTCTCAGACTAACTATGGCTACACCTTC. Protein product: CAISEGSQTNYGYTF.

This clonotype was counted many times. CDR3 protein: CASSSPSVETQYF. The DNA for the CDR3 is TGTGCCAGCAGTTCTCCTAGCGTGGAGACCCAGTACTTC. The chain carries TRBV28 and TRBJ2-5; TRBD2 might be the D (6 bases). The CDR3 totals 13 residues. Per germline, CDR1 MDHEN and CDR2 SYDVKM. Between the trimmed V and J ends, which lost 4 bases and 5 bases, there was a span of 11 bases.

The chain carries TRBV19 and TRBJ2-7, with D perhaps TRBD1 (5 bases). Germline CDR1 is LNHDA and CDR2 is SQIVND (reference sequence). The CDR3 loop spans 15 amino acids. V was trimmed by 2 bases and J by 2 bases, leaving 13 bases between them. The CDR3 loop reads CASSISGNPTYEQYF. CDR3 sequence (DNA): TGTGCCAGTAGTATATCAGGGAATCCTACCTACGAGCAGTACTTC.

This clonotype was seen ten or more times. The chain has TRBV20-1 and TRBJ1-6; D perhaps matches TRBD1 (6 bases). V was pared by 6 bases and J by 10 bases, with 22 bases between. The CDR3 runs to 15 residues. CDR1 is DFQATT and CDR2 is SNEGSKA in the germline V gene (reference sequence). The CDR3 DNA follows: TGCAGTGCATCACCCACCAGGGGCGCCGGGTCACCCCTCCACTTT. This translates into CSASPTRGAGSPLHF.

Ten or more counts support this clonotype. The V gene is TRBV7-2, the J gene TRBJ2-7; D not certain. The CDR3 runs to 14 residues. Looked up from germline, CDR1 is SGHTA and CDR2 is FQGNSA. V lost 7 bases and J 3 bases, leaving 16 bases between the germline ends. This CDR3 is CASTRTVVDYEQYF. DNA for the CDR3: TGTGCCAGCACCCGGACGGTAGTCGACTACGAGCAGTACTTC.

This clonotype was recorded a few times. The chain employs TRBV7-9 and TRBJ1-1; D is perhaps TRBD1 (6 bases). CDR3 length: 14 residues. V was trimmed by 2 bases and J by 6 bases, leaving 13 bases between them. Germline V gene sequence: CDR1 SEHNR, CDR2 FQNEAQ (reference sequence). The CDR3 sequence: CASSLLPQGSEAFF. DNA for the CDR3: TGTGCCAGCAGCTTACTCCCACAGGGCTCTGAAGCTTTCTTT. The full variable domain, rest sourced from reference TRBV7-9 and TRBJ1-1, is DTGVSQNPRHKITKRGQNVTFRCDPISEHNRLYWYRQTLGQGPEFLTYFQNEAQLEKSRLLSDRFSAERPKGSFSTLEIQRTEQGDSAMYLCASSLLPQGSEAFFGQGTRLTVV.

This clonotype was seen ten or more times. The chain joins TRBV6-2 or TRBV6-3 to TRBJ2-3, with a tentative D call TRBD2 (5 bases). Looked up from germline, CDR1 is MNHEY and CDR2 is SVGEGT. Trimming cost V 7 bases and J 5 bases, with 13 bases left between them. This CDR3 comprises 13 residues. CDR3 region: CASNPGRIDTQYF. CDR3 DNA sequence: TGTGCCAGCAACCCGGGAAGGATAGATACGCAGTATTTT.

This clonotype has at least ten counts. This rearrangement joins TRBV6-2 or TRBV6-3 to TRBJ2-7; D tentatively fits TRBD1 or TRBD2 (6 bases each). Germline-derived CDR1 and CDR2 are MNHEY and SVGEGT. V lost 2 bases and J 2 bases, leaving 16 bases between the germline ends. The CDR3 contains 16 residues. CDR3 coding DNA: TGTGCCAGCAGTTACCCCGTTGGGGGGCAGACCTACGAGCAGTACTTC. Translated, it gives CASSYPVGGQTYEQYF.

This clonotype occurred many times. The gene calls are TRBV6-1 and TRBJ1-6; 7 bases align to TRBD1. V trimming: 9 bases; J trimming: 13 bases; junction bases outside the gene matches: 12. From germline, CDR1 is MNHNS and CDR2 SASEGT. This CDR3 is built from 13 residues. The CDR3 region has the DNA TGTGCCAGTGGAGACAGGGAGGGCGCGCCCCTCCACTTT. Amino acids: CASGDREGAPLHF.

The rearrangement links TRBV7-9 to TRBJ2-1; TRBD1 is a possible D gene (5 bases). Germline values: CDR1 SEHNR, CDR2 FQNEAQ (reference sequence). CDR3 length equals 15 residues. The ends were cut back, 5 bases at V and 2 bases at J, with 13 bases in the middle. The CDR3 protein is CASSQGAMPYNEQFF. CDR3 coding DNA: TGTGCCAGCAGCCAAGGGGCTATGCCCTACAATGAGCAGTTCTTC.

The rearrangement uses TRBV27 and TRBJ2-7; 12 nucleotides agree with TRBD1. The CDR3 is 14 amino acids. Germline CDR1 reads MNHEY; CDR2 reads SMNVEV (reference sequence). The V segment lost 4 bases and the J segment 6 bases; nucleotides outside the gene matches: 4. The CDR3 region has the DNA TGTGCCAGCAGTTCCGGGACAGGGGGCTTCGAGCAGTACTTC. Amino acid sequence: CASSSGTGGFEQYF.

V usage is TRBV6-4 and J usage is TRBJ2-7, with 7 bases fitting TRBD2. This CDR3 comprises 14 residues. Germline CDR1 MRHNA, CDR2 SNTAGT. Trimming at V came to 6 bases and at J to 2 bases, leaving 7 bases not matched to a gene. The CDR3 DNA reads TGTGCCAGCAGCCAATTCCGGGGGGCCTACGAGCAGTACTTC. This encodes CASSQFRGAYEQYF.

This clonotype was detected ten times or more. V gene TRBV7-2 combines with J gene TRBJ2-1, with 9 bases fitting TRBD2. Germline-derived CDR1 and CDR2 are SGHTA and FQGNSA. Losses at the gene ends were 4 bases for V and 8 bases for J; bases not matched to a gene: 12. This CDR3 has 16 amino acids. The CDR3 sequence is CASSYLSGRVEDEQFF. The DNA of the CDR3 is TGTGCCAGCAGCTACCTTAGCGGGAGAGTAGAAGATGAGCAGTTCTTC.

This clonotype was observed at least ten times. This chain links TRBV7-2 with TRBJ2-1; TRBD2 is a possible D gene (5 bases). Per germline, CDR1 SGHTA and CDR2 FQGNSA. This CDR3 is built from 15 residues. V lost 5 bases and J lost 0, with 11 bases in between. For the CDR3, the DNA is TGTGCCAGCAGCCCGGACTCCGCCTCCTACAATGAGCAGTTCTTC. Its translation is CASSPDSASYNEQFF.

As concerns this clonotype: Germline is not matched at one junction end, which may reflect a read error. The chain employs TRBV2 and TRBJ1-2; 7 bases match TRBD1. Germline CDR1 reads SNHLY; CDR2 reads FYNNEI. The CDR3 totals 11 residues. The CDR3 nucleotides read TGTGCCGGCAGACAGGGAAATGGCTACACCTTC. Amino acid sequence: CAGRQGNGYTF. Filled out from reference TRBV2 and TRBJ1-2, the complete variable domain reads EPEVTQTPSHQVTQMGQEVILRCVPISNHLYFYWYRQILGQKVEFLVSFYNNEISEKSEIFDDQFSVERPDGSNFTLKIRSTKLEDSAMYFCAGRQGNGYTFGSGTRLTVV.